Included here is one T cell receptor (beta chain) sequence, with context. The data are from a study of immune characterization of retroperitoneal liposarcoma. One entry per CDR3 protein results from TCRdb running MiXCR on the PCR reads. The repertoire holds about 12,000 distinct CDR3 sequences, with about 27% as singletons. The germline CDR1 and CDR2 sequences are SGHTA and FQGNSA. This CDR3 is 16 amino acids long. Deletions cut 1 base from V and 5 bases from J, with 14 bases between. What was sequenced was tumor tissue. This receptor was obtained from a female donor with retroperitoneal liposarcoma. V and J are TRBV7-2 and TRBJ2-2; maybe TRBD2 (5 bases). The CDR3 loop reads CASSLESGIRTGELFF. The CDR3 DNA follows: TGTGCCAGCAGCTTAGAGTCCGGGATTAGGACCGGGGAGCTGTTTTTT.